The 7 T cell receptor beta chains given below trace back to one sample, sequenced in a study of beta chain features in type 1 diabetes. What was sequenced were expressed TCRB transcripts, since all of the isolated RNA had been reverse transcribed. Repertoires were generated with immunoSEQ multiplex PCR, while TCRdb's copy carries only in-frame clones and drops some. This sample has 200,000 to 250,000 clones, with approximately 10% found just once. The material sequenced was central memory CD4+ T cells from blood. Every receptor here comes from a man between 18 and 29 years old in good health.

This clone appeared many times. V is TRBV27 and J is TRBJ2-5; D is possibly TRBD2 (5 bases). CDR3 length: 13 amino acids. CDR1 MNHEY and CDR2 SMNVEV come from the germline V gene (reference sequence). V was shortened by 2 bases and J by 7 bases, with 11 bases between the two germline ends. CDR3 in amino acids: CASSLNSGGTQYF. The CDR3 bases are TGTGCCAGCAGTTTAAACAGCGGAGGGACCCAGTACTTC.

The V call is TRBV15, the J call TRBJ2-5; D perhaps matches TRBD2 (6 bases). CDR1 LNHNV and CDR2 YYDKDF come from the germline V gene (reference sequence). With 6 bases removed from V and 0 bases from J, the gap between germline ends came to 8 bases. The CDR3 covers 13 residues. The CDR3 here is CATRWDYQETQYF. As DNA, the CDR3 is TGTGCCACCAGATGGGACTACCAAGAGACCCAGTACTTC. The whole variable domain, filled in from reference TRBV15 and TRBJ2-5, reads DAMVIQNPRYQVTQFGKPVTLSCSQTLNHNVMYWYQQKSSQAPKLLFHYYDKDFNNEADTPDNFQSRRPNTSFCFLDIRSPGLGDTAMYLCATRWDYQETQYFGPGTRLLVL.

This rearrangement joins TRBV5-4 to TRBJ2-3; TRBD2 matches 11 bases. After removal of 3 bases from V and 4 bases from J, the junction contained 4 bases not matched to a gene. The length of the CDR3 is 15 residues. The germline gives CDR1 SGHNT, CDR2 YYREEE (reference sequence). The CDR3 loop reads CASSSGTSGPDTQYF. The CDR3, as DNA: TGTGCCAGCAGCTCCGGGACTAGCGGACCAGATACGCAGTATTTT.

This clone occurred a few times. The chain recombines TRBV7-9 with TRBJ2-1, with D possibly called TRBD1 or TRBD2 (6 bases each). Per the germline V gene, CDR1 is SEHNR and CDR2 is FQNEAQ (reference sequence). Trimming removed 0 bases at V and 4 bases at J, with 13 bases between. This CDR3 is 16 amino acids long. This CDR3 is CASSLAGGRGYNEQFF. DNA of the CDR3: TGTGCCAGCAGCTTAGCTGGGGGCCGGGGGTACAATGAGCAGTTCTTC. The full variable domain, rest sourced from reference TRBV7-9 and TRBJ2-1, is DTGVSQNPRHKITKRGQNVTFRCDPISEHNRLYWYRQTLGQGPEFLTYFQNEAQLEKSRLLSDRFSAERPKGSFSTLEIQRTEQGDSAMYLCASSLAGGRGYNEQFFGPGTRLTVL.

V is TRBV5-1 and J is TRBJ2-1; perhaps TRBD2 as D (6 bases). Germline loops: CDR1 SGHRS, CDR2 YFSETQ. V was trimmed by 1 base and J by 5 bases, leaving 13 bases between them. There are 15 residues in the CDR3. DNA for the CDR3: TGCGCCAGCAGCTTGTTGCCGGGAGAGGACAATGAGCAGTTCTTC. Its protein product is CASSLLPGEDNEQFF.

This clone was counted at least ten times. The chain has TRBV12-5 and TRBJ2-5; 9 nucleotides match TRBD2. Germline values: CDR1 LGHNT, CDR2 FRNRAP. The CDR3 loop spans 16 amino acids. J was trimmed by 2 bases and V by 3 bases; bases with no gene match: 7. The CDR3, as DNA: TGTGCTAGTGGTTTTGCCGGGACTAGCAGTCAAGAGACCCAGTACTTC. Protein sequence: CASGFAGTSSQETQYF. The variable domain in full, with the rest retrieved from reference TRBV12-5 and TRBJ2-5, is DARVTQTPRHKVTEMGQEVTMRCQPILGHNTVFWYRQTMMQGLELLAYFRNRAPLDDSGMPKDRFSAEMPDATLATLKIQPSEPRDSAVYFCASGFAGTSSQETQYFGPGTRLLVL.

With respect to this clone: This sequence may be a read error, since a much larger clone differs from it by one base. Other DNA sequences in the sample encode the same CDR3. In DNA form, the CDR3 reads TGTGCCAGCAGCTTCTCCGGAGGTGGCTACACCTTC. Amino acids: CASSFSGGGYTF. The V and J genes are TRBV7-9 and TRBJ1-2; D unclear. Germline CDR1 SEHNR, CDR2 FQNEAQ (reference sequence). V dropped 3 bases and J dropped 7 bases, with 9 bases sitting between them. The CDR3 loop spans 12 amino acids.